One sample yielded the 32 T cell receptor beta chains listed below, sequenced in a study of control samples from healthy donors and cancer patients. Repertoires were generated with immunoSEQ multiplex PCR, while TCRdb's copy carries only in-frame clones and drops some. Of roughly 400,000 clones in the sample, 75% to 95% are singletons; the top ten hold approximately 6.3%. Sequenced sample: PBMCs. Source of these receptors: a man in his forties or fifties with head and neck cancer.

The CDR3 loop reads CASKAGPPNGYTF. CDR3 bases: TGTGCCAGCAAAGCCGGGCCGCCTAATGGCTACACCTTC. The J gene is TRBJ1-2, the V gene TRBV2, with D unclear. This CDR3 has 13 amino acids. Trimming took 7 bases from V and 6 from J, leaving 15 bases between them. Per germline, CDR1 SNHLY and CDR2 FYNNEI.

The chain uses TRBV12-5 and TRBJ2-1; D is undetermined. CDR1 and CDR2 (germline): LGHNT, FRNRAP. Trimming stripped 1 base from V and 8 bases from J, with 12 bases between. The CDR3 is 14 amino acids. The CDR3 is CASGLGPSGDEQFF. CDR3 DNA: TGTGCTAGTGGTTTGGGCCCTTCGGGTGATGAGCAGTTCTTC.

The gene calls are TRBV24-1 and TRBJ2-5; TRBD2 matches 10 bases. V dropped 1 base and J dropped 5; count of bases not matched to a gene: 6. CDR3 length equals 16 residues. The germline V gene encodes CDR1 KGHDR and CDR2 SFDVKD. This CDR3 is CATSDFSAGGPETQYF. The CDR3 DNA reads TGTGCCACCAGTGATTTCTCAGCGGGGGGGCCCGAGACCCAGTACTTC.

This chain joins TRBV7-9 and TRBJ2-2; D unresolved. Between the trimmed V and J ends, which lost 2 bases and 4 bases, there was a span of 14 bases. The CDR3 runs to 16 residues. Per germline, CDR1 SEHNR and CDR2 FQNEAQ (reference sequence). CDR3 amino acids: CASSLNIITSTGELFF. The CDR3 DNA reads TGTGCCAGCAGCTTAAACATCATTACAAGCACCGGGGAGCTGTTTTTT. Full variable domain (remainder filled in from reference TRBV7-9 and TRBJ2-2): DTGVSQNPRHKITKRGQNVTFRCDPISEHNRLYWYRQTLGQGPEFLTYFQNEAQLEKSRLLSDRFSAERPKGSFSTLEIQRTEQGDSAMYLCASSLNIITSTGELFFGEGSRLTVL.

J is TRBJ2-1 and V is TRBV5-1; 10 positions agree with TRBD1. Looked up from germline, CDR1 is SGHRS and CDR2 is YFSETQ. There are 15 residues in the CDR3. The V gene end was trimmed by 3 bases and the J gene end by 8 bases; junction bases not matched to a gene: 8. The CDR3 DNA reads TGCGCCAGCAGCTCCCGGGACAGGGGTCTGGATGAGCAGTTCTTC. Its translation: CASSSRDRGLDEQFF.

The chain combines TRBV5-4 with TRBJ1-2; 11 nucleotides match TRBD1. Germline assignment: CDR1 SGHNT and CDR2 YYREEE (reference sequence). V gave up 3 bases and J gave up 0 bases; unmatched junction bases: 10. CDR3 length: 18 residues. The DNA of the CDR3 is TGTGCCAGCAGCTCAGCGGACAGGGGGCAGACGTCTAACTATGGCTACACCTTC. Its translation is CASSSADRGQTSNYGYTF.

The chain combines TRBV6-6 with TRBJ1-5; 8 bases map to TRBD1. V lost 6 bases to trimming and J lost 7 bases; unmatched junction nucleotides: 11. CDR1 and CDR2 (germline): MNHNY, SVGAGI (reference sequence). This CDR3 comprises 15 residues. CDR3 DNA sequence: TGTGCCAGCAGATATACAGGGGGTAGGGGACAGCCCCAGCATTTT. Translation gives CASRYTGGRGQPQHF.

This chain joins TRBV4-1 and TRBJ1-2; tentatively, D is TRBD1 (5 bases). This CDR3 is built from 15 residues. From germline, CDR1 is MGHRA and CDR2 YSYEKL. Trimming removed 3 bases at V and 4 bases at J, with 15 bases between. CDR3 amino acids: CASSQGSGTPYGYTF. Written as DNA, the CDR3 is TGCGCCAGCAGCCAGGGATCCGGGACCCCCTATGGCTACACCTTC.

The chain recombines TRBV5-1 with TRBJ1-1; TRBD1 is a possible D gene (6 bases). This CDR3 region has 15 residues. Germline V gene sequence: CDR1 SGHRS, CDR2 YFSETQ. V dropped 0 bases and J dropped 0 bases, with 9 bases sitting between them. The chain's CDR3 is CASSLGGQMNTEAFF. The CDR3 region has the DNA TGCGCCAGCAGCTTGGGAGGACAGATGAACACTGAAGCTTTCTTT.

The rearrangement joins TRBV10-2 to TRBJ2-7, with 11 bases aligning to TRBD2. The germline CDR1 and CDR2 sequences are WSHSY and SAAADI. V shed 6 bases, J shed 2 bases, and the junction held 6 bases outside the gene matches. There are 15 residues in the CDR3. The CDR3 is CASSGLAGGPYEQYF. CDR3 coding DNA: TGCGCCAGCAGCGGGCTAGCGGGAGGTCCCTACGAGCAGTACTTC.

V is TRBV6-2 or TRBV6-3 and J is TRBJ1-2; D possibly corresponds to TRBD1 (6 bases). The germline gives CDR1 MNHEY, CDR2 SVGEGT. CDR3 length: 15 residues. V lost 0 bases and J lost 4, with 12 bases in between. This CDR3 reads CASSYSTLDSYGYTF. Here the CDR3 DNA reads TGTGCCAGCAGTTACTCGACCCTGGACAGCTATGGCTACACCTTC.

The chain has TRBV7-9 and TRBJ1-5, with D maybe TRBD1 (6 bases). Trimming cost V 6 bases and J 2 bases, with 11 bases left between them. Germline V gene sequence: CDR1 SEHNR, CDR2 FQNEAQ (reference sequence). The CDR3 runs to 14 residues. CDR3 nucleotide sequence: TGTGCCAGCAGTTCAGGGGTCGGCAATCAGCCCCAGCATTTT. This translates into CASSSGVGNQPQHF.

This sequence joins TRBV24-1 and TRBJ2-1; D unresolved. Germline V CDR1 and CDR2: KGHDR, SFDVKD. The CDR3 loop spans 11 amino acids. V gave up 4 bases and J gave up 6 bases, with 3 bases separating them. The CDR3 DNA follows: TGTGCCACCAGTGACTCCAATGAGCAGTTCTTC. Protein sequence: CATSDSNEQFF.

J is TRBJ1-2 and V is TRBV30, with TRBD1 matching 7 bases. The V and J ends lost 2 bases and 7 bases, in that order; junction bases with no gene match: 13. CDR1 and CDR2 (germline): GTSNPN, SVGIG (reference sequence). This CDR3 is built from 15 residues. The CDR3 spells CAWSLRDRDHGGYTF. DNA for the CDR3: TGTGCCTGGAGTCTCCGGGACAGAGACCACGGTGGCTACACCTTC.

The chain combines TRBV3-1 (or the pseudogene TRBV3-2) with TRBJ2-3; 7 positions agree with TRBD1. There are 16 residues in the CDR3. CDR1 is LGHDT, CDR2 YNNKEL, per germline (reference sequence). V trimming: 4 bases; J trimming: 0 bases; junction bases outside the gene matches: 7. CDR3 region: CASSLQQGLSTDTQYF. CDR3 nucleotide sequence: TGTGCCAGCAGCCTTCAACAGGGGCTAAGCACAGATACGCAGTATTTT.

The chain combines TRBV7-6 with TRBJ1-3; D uncertain. Germline CDR1 and CDR2: SGHVS and FNYEAQ. Trimming pared 0 bases from V and 0 bases from J, leaving 6 bases between. The CDR3 contains 15 residues. CDR3 amino acids: CASSLAPGSGNTIYF. The CDR3 nucleotides are TGTGCCAGCAGCTTAGCGCCAGGCTCTGGAAACACCATATATTTT. The complete variable domain, with remaining parts taken from reference TRBV7-6 and TRBJ1-3, reads GAGVSQSPRYKVTKRGQDVALRCDPISGHVSLYWYRQALGQGPEFLTYFNYEAQQDKSGLPNDRFSAERPEGSISTLTIQRTEQRDSAMYRCASSLAPGSGNTIYFGEGSWLTVV.

J is TRBJ2-5 and V is TRBV10-3, with 9 bases aligning to TRBD1. Germline values: CDR1 ENHRY, CDR2 SYGVKD. The CDR3 runs 14 residues. The ends lost 6 bases at V and 5 bases at J; junction bases unmatched: 7. CDR3 residues: CAIRPGQGAETQYF. As DNA, the CDR3 is TGTGCCATCAGACCGGGACAGGGTGCGGAGACCCAGTACTTC.

The chain recombines TRBV5-1 with TRBJ2-1; D is possibly TRBD1 or TRBD2 (6 bases each). Germline loops: CDR1 SGHRS, CDR2 YFSETQ. V was cut by 0 bases and J by 7 bases, with 14 bases left in between. The CDR3 has 15 residues. CDR3 sequence (DNA): TGCGCCAGCAGCTTGGTCTCAGGGGAGGTGAATGAGCAGTTCTTC. It translates to CASSLVSGEVNEQFF.

This chain joins TRBV20-1 and TRBJ1-1; D is ambiguous. Trimming took 0 bases from V and 11 from J, leaving 10 bases between them. The CDR3 spans 11 residues. Germline V lookup: CDR1 DFQATT, CDR2 SNEGSKA (reference sequence). CDR3 nucleotide sequence: TGCAGTGCTAGAGAGGGGTCTTCGGCTTTCTTT. It yields the protein CSAREGSSAFF.

The rearrangement joins TRBV27 to TRBJ1-1, with D unclear. CDR3 length: 14 residues. Trimming took off 2 bases at V and 2 bases at J, with 9 bases between the two ends. Germline values: CDR1 MNHEY, CDR2 SMNVEV (reference sequence). DNA for the CDR3: TGTGCCAGCAGTTTAGTCAGGTTTAACACTGAAGCTTTCTTT. It translates to CASSLVRFNTEAFF.

The chain has TRBV7-8 and TRBJ1-1; 7 bases are shared with TRBD1. Germline V gene sequence: CDR1 SGHVS, CDR2 FQNEAQ. The CDR3 contains 15 residues. V trimming: 5 bases; J trimming: 3 bases; junction bases outside the gene matches: 9. CDR3 in amino acids: CASSMGQTRDTEAFF. The CDR3 bases are TGTGCCAGCAGCATGGGACAGACGAGGGACACTGAAGCTTTCTTT.

The chain uses TRBV2 and TRBJ2-7; D is perhaps TRBD1 (5 bases). This CDR3 has 13 amino acids. The V end lost 8 bases, the J end lost 3 bases, and 14 bases lay between the germline ends. Germline V gives CDR1 SNHLY, CDR2 FYNNEI. The CDR3 protein is CASPGPRSYEQYF. CDR3 nucleotide sequence: TGTGCCAGCCCAGGGCCCCGGAGCTACGAGCAGTACTTC.

This rearrangement joins TRBV19 to TRBJ1-6; possible D gene TRBD1, 6 bases. The V gene lost 7 bases and the J gene lost 7 bases, with 14 bases spanning the gap. This CDR3 region has 14 residues. CDR1 is LNHDA, CDR2 SQIVND, per germline (reference sequence). CDR3 sequence (DNA): TGTGCCAGTACCCCACAGGGCTCAAATTCACCCCTCCACTTT. Its protein product is CASTPQGSNSPLHF.

In its sample, this clone was seen once. The rearrangement uses TRBV3-1 (or the pseudogene TRBV3-2) and TRBJ2-7; D gene uncertain. Germline CDR1 and CDR2: LGHDT and YNNKEL (reference sequence). V shed 3 bases and J shed 1 base, with 10 bases lying between them. The length of the CDR3 is 14 residues. DNA of the CDR3: TGTGCCAGCAGCCAGGGCGGTTTTTCCTACGAGCAGTACTTC. It yields the protein CASSQGGFSYEQYF.

This rearrangement joins TRBV5-1 to TRBJ2-5, with 10 positions matching TRBD1. The CDR3 sequence is 14 residues long. V shed 4 bases and J 5 bases; nucleotides not matched to a gene: 5. Germline V gene data show CDR1 as SGHRS and CDR2 as YFSETQ. The CDR3 spells CASSEGQGPETQYF. CDR3 DNA sequence: TGCGCCAGCAGCGAGGGACAGGGGCCGGAGACCCAGTACTTC.

The chain joins TRBV5-6 to TRBJ2-5; 9 nucleotides match TRBD2. Germline assignment: CDR1 SGHDT and CDR2 YYEEEE. Unmatched junction bases numbered 0, after V lost 2 bases and J lost 4 bases. The CDR3 contains 13 residues. CDR3 residues: CASSFSGGETQYF. The DNA for the CDR3 is TGTGCCAGCAGCTTTAGCGGGGGAGAGACCCAGTACTTC.

The chain has TRBV6-5 and TRBJ2-7; D call uncertain. This CDR3 spans 14 amino acids. Trimming pared 5 bases from V and 2 bases from J, leaving 13 bases between. The V gene's germline CDR1 is MNHEY and CDR2 SVGAGI. The DNA of the CDR3 is TGTGCCAGCAGTCCTACGGACGGAGCCTACGAGCAGTACTTC. Translation gives CASSPTDGAYEQYF.

J is TRBJ1-1 and V is TRBV5-4; possible D gene TRBD1, 5 bases. The CDR3 spans 16 residues. Trimming took off 0 bases at V and 7 bases at J, with 19 bases between the two ends. Germline values: CDR1 SGHNT, CDR2 YYREEE (reference sequence). The DNA of the CDR3 is TGTGCCAGCAGCTTGGTGGGCGGGGCCCCCCGTGGTGAAGCTTTCTTT. Translated: CASSLVGGAPRGEAFF. The entire variable domain, with the rest obtained from reference TRBV5-4 and TRBJ1-1, is as follows: ETGVTQSPTHLIKTRGQQVTLRCSSQSGHNTVSWYQQALGQGPQFIFQYYREEENGRGNFPPRFSGLQFPNYSSELNVNALELDDSALYLCASSLVGGAPRGEAFFGQGTRLTVV.

The chain is built from TRBV6-5 and TRBJ2-7; 8 bases match TRBD1. Trimming took 5 bases from V and 2 from J; bases not matched to a gene: 5. From germline, CDR1 is MNHEY and CDR2 SVGAGI. There are 14 residues in the CDR3. CDR3 bases: TGTGCCAGCAGTCCCGGGACAGGTCCCTACGAGCAGTACTTC. This sequence encodes CASSPGTGPYEQYF.

The chain links TRBV9 to TRBJ1-1; TRBD1 matches at 7 bases. V lost 4 bases, J lost 4 bases, and 19 bases stayed unmatched. The CDR3 is made up of 18 amino acids. Germline V CDR1 and CDR2: SGDLS, YYNGEE. CDR3 protein: CASSPRGPGSLLSTEAFF. CDR3 DNA sequence: TGTGCCAGCAGCCCGAGGGGGCCAGGGTCGCTCCTCAGCACTGAAGCTTTCTTT.

V usage is TRBV9 and J usage is TRBJ2-2, with D tentatively TRBD2 (5 bases). There are 19 residues in the CDR3. Germline CDR1 SGDLS, CDR2 YYNGEE. The V end was cut by 1 base, the J end by 1 base, with 20 bases between. CDR3 protein: CASSVIGSPREQNTGELFF. For the CDR3, the DNA is TGTGCCAGCAGCGTAATAGGATCCCCCCGGGAACAGAACACCGGGGAGCTGTTTTTT.

The gene calls are TRBV4-2 and TRBJ1-2, with unresolved D. Germline-derived CDR1 and CDR2 are LGHNA and YNFKEQ. V was shortened by 3 bases and J by 4 bases, with 3 bases between the two germline ends. The CDR3 length is 11 residues. CDR3: CASSHPYGYTF. The CDR3 DNA reads TGTGCCAGCAGCCATCCCTATGGCTACACCTTC.